What follows describes a single TCR beta chain. This specimen comes from a study of CD8 T cells in Susac syndrome. cDNA came from roughly 0.53 to 1 ug RNA primed by random hexamers. Multiplex PCR with immunoSEQ amplified the TCR beta CDR3 across 54 Vbeta and 13 Jbeta. TCRdb reprocessed the immunoSEQ multiplex PCR reads via MiXCR and lists one record per CDR3 protein. The sample shows 150,000 to 200,000 distinct CDR3 sequences, roughly 96% of them seen only once. From blood CD8+ and CD4+ T cells, the TCR beta chain was sequenced. FACS enriched CD8+ TEMRA cells, while bulk CD8+ and CD4+ were negatively isolated. With 7 bases removed from V and 7 bases from J, the gap between germline ends came to 11 bases. The CDR3 has 12 residues. Germline V CDR1 and CDR2: LNHDA, SQIVND (reference sequence).

The chain recombines TRBV19 with TRBJ2-1; tentatively, D is TRBD1 (6 bases). The clonotype originates from a human donor with multiple sclerosis. Sequenced material: CD8+ T cells from PBMCs. This CDR3 is CASTITGNEQFF. CDR3 coding DNA: TGTGCCAGTACCATCACAGGGAATGAGCAGTTCTTC. The full variable domain, with the rest looked up from reference TRBV19 and TRBJ2-1, is DGGITQSPKYLFRKEGQNVTLSCEQNLNHDAMYWYRQDPGQGLRLIYYSQIVNDFQKGDIAEGYSVSREKKESFPLTVTSAQKNPTAFYLCASTITGNEQFFGPGTRLTVL.